This entry lists 20 T cell receptor beta chains sequenced from one sample in a study of T cell repertoires in cytomegalovirus infection. TCRdb itself ran the reads through MiXCR, one entry per CDR3 protein. The sample lists roughly 600,000 distinct CDR3 sequences, 24% occurring once. The sequencing sample was made of CD8+ T cells from PBMCs. The receptors shown here come from a human donor in good health (CMV status not recorded). Some clones in this sample may be carry-over from other donors' samples.

This clonotype turned up a few times. This chain links TRBV28 with TRBJ2-5; 8 nucleotides agree with TRBD2. This CDR3 spans 14 amino acids. The germline V gene encodes CDR1 MDHEN and CDR2 SYDVKM. After removal of 6 bases from V and 3 bases from J, the junction contained 6 bases not matched to a gene. CDR3 amino acids: CASSQPAGEETQYF. The CDR3 nucleotides are TGTGCCAGCAGCCAACCAGCGGGGGAAGAGACCCAGTACTTC. Full variable domain (remainder filled in from reference TRBV28 and TRBJ2-5): DVKVTQSSRYLVKRTGEKVFLECVQDMDHENMFWYRQDPGLGLRLIYFSYDVKMKEKGDIPEGYSVSREKKERFSLILESASTNQTSMYLCASSQPAGEETQYFGPGTRLLVL.

This clonotype was seen a handful of times. The chain recombines TRBV10-3 with TRBJ2-2; D is unclear. The CDR3 extends over 14 amino acids. Trimming cost V 3 bases and J 4 bases, with 9 bases left between them. Looked up from germline, CDR1 is ENHRY and CDR2 is SYGVKD. CDR3 loop: CAISDSGTTGELFF. In DNA form, the CDR3 reads TGTGCCATCAGTGACTCCGGTACCACCGGGGAGCTGTTTTTT.

The sample holds many counts of this clonotype. This chain connects TRBV7-8 to TRBJ2-7; D gene unclear. The germline gives CDR1 SGHVS, CDR2 FQNEAQ. This CDR3 is built from 14 residues. The V end lost 5 bases, the J end lost 6 bases, and 17 bases lay between the germline ends. CDR3 in amino acids: CASSPPSNPFEQYF. DNA for the CDR3: TGTGCCAGCAGCCCTCCCTCAAATCCCTTCGAGCAGTACTTC.

This clonotype was seen only a few times. The V and J genes are TRBV20-1 and TRBJ2-1, with TRBD2 matching over 10 bases. Germline trimming cut 6 bases from V and 5 bases from J; bases unmatched to any gene: 7. Per the germline V gene, CDR1 is DFQATT and CDR2 is SNEGSKA (reference sequence). This CDR3 contains 14 residues. The CDR3 spells CSAPAGGPDNEQFF. The CDR3 DNA reads as TGCAGTGCCCCAGCGGGGGGGCCCGACAATGAGCAGTTCTTC.

The V call is TRBV28, the J call TRBJ1-5; D may be TRBD1 (6 bases). CDR3 size: 16 residues. The germline CDR1 and CDR2 sequences are MDHEN and SYDVKM. V lost 10 bases and J 0 bases, leaving 19 bases between the germline ends. The CDR3 DNA sequence: TGTGCCAACACCCCGGACAGCTATCATAGCAATCAGCCCCAGCATTTT. The encoded protein is CANTPDSYHSNQPQHF.

The CDR3 reads CASSTTTGGSEKLFF. As DNA, the CDR3 is TGTGCCAGCAGTACCACGACAGGGGGAAGTGAAAAACTGTTTTTT. This chain joins TRBV12-3 or TRBV12-4 and TRBJ1-4; 9 nucleotides match TRBD1. The ends lost 5 bases at V and 7 bases at J; junction bases unmatched: 8. The length of the CDR3 is 15 residues.

This chain connects TRBV7-9 to TRBJ2-1; no clear D gene. The CDR3 has 11 amino acids. Germline V gene lookup returns CDR1 SEHNR and CDR2 FQNEAQ (reference sequence). Trimming stripped 5 bases from V and 9 bases from J, with 8 bases between. CDR3 nucleotides: TGTGCCAGCAGCCTCCATGTTGAGCAGTTCTTC. Translating gives CASSLHVEQFF.

This clonotype has at least ten counts. The V and J genes are TRBV5-5 and TRBJ2-7; 10 positions agree with TRBD1. Germline V CDR1 and CDR2: SGHKS, YYEKEE (reference sequence). Losses at the gene ends were 4 bases for V and 2 bases for J; bases not matched to a gene: 15. The CDR3 covers 18 residues. DNA for the CDR3: TGTGCCAGCAGCATACCCGAGACAGGGGGCCCGAAGACCTACGAGCAGTACGTC. Its translation is CASSIPETGGPKTYEQYV.

Only a few counts were recorded for this clonotype. The chain is built from TRBV5-1 and TRBJ1-1; D gene ambiguous. Germline values: CDR1 SGHRS, CDR2 YFSETQ. The CDR3 runs to 14 residues. V lost 5 bases and J lost 0, with 11 bases in between. The CDR3: CASSARRMNTEAFF. The DNA of the CDR3 is TGCGCCAGCAGTGCCAGGAGAATGAACACTGAAGCTTTCTTT.

This clonotype was detected a few times. The V gene is TRBV28, the J gene TRBJ2-7; the D call may be TRBD1 or TRBD2 (5 bases each). Germline-derived CDR1 and CDR2 are MDHEN and SYDVKM. The germline V and J ends were trimmed by 3 bases and 2 bases, with 11 bases remaining between them. The length of the CDR3 is 14 residues. CDR3 DNA sequence: TGTGCCAGCAGTTTGAGTAGGGACCCCTACGAGCAGTACTTC. This sequence encodes CASSLSRDPYEQYF.

At least ten counts were recorded for this clonotype. CDR3 region: CASSQQNQGWDNEQFF. The CDR3 coding sequence is TGTGCCAGCAGCCAACAAAATCAGGGGTGGGACAATGAGCAGTTCTTC. The chain joins TRBV7-6 to TRBJ2-1; possible D gene TRBD1, 6 bases. CDR1 and CDR2 (germline): SGHVS, FNYEAQ. The ends were cut back, 5 bases at V and 5 bases at J, with 19 bases in the middle. This CDR3 region has 16 residues.

The chain recombines TRBV20-1 with TRBJ2-2; D gene unclear. This CDR3 is built from 15 residues. V lost 6 bases and J 6 bases, leaving 20 bases between the germline ends. Germline CDR1 DFQATT, CDR2 SNEGSKA (reference sequence). CDR3 sequence: CSALEQPLPAGELFF. CDR3 sequence (DNA): TGCAGTGCCTTAGAGCAGCCTCTACCCGCCGGGGAGCTGTTTTTT.

This sequence joins TRBV19 and TRBJ1-2, with D tentatively TRBD1 (5 bases). This CDR3 is 15 amino acids long. CDR1 is LNHDA and CDR2 is SQIVND in the germline V gene (reference sequence). The V end lost 3 bases, the J end lost 6 bases, and 17 bases lay between the germline ends. For the CDR3, the DNA is TGTGCCAGTAGTATGTCCCTCCGGGGCGTTAATGGCTACACCTTC. It is translated as CASSMSLRGVNGYTF.

There are many counts of this clonotype. The chain couples TRBV28 to TRBJ2-1, with D perhaps given as TRBD1 or TRBD2 (6 bases each). Germline CDR1 is MDHEN and CDR2 is SYDVKM. The CDR3 is 11 residues long. V dropped 8 bases and J dropped 10 bases, with 12 bases sitting between them. CDR3 amino acids: CASDRGPEQFF. CDR3 in DNA: TGTGCCAGCGACCGGGGGCCCGAGCAGTTCTTC.

This clonotype was seen more than once but under ten times. This chain links TRBV12-3 or TRBV12-4 with TRBJ2-2; 8 positions agree with TRBD2. The CDR3 has 16 amino acids. After removal of 7 bases from V and 4 bases from J, the junction contained 11 bases not matched to a gene. The CDR3 loop reads CASTPSGLALTGELFF. As DNA, the CDR3 is TGTGCCAGCACCCCTAGTGGACTAGCCCTCACCGGGGAGCTGTTTTTT.

The chain joins TRBV4-1 to TRBJ2-1; D remains ambiguous. Germline assignment: CDR1 MGHRA and CDR2 YSYEKL. V was pared by 0 bases and J by 9 bases, with 9 bases between. The CDR3 spans 13 residues. The CDR3 nucleotides read TGCGCCAGCAGCCAAGATCCAGGAATTGAGCAGTTCTTC. As protein: CASSQDPGIEQFF.

This clonotype has at least ten counts. This rearrangement joins TRBV7-9 to TRBJ2-1; D remains unclear. The CDR3 loop spans 12 amino acids. The germline V and J ends were trimmed by 4 bases and 9 bases, with 10 bases remaining between them. From germline, CDR1 is SEHNR and CDR2 FQNEAQ (reference sequence). CDR3 sequence reads: CASSSGQPEQFF. DNA of the CDR3: TGTGCCAGCAGCTCCGGGCAACCTGAGCAGTTCTTC.

This clonotype showed up many times. V usage is TRBV7-2 and J usage is TRBJ2-1; D is perhaps TRBD2 (6 bases). Germline lookup yields CDR1 SGHTA and CDR2 FQGNSA. CDR3 size: 13 residues. V gave up 0 bases and J gave up 9 bases, with 9 bases separating them. The CDR3 coding sequence is TGTGCCAGCAGCTTAGCGGGAGGTCCTGAGCAGTTCTTC. Translating gives CASSLAGGPEQFF.

In this sample, this clonotype turned up a few times. This chain links TRBV10-3 with TRBJ2-7; D is unresolved. The CDR3 runs to 19 residues. Trimming shortened V by 1 base and J by 7 bases, and 29 bases separated the two germline ends. Looked up from germline, CDR1 is ENHRY and CDR2 is SYGVKD. CDR3 protein: CAISELLAGGRPPHWEQYF. The DNA for the CDR3 is TGTGCCATCAGTGAGTTGCTCGCAGGTGGTAGGCCTCCCCACTGGGAGCAGTACTTC.

In its sample, this clonotype was seen a few times. The V and J genes are TRBV6-2 or TRBV6-3 and TRBJ2-7, with 7 bases that match TRBD1. There are 12 residues in the CDR3. Losses at the gene ends were 6 bases for V and 6 bases for J; bases not matched to a gene: 5. The germline V gene encodes CDR1 MNHEY and CDR2 SVGEGT. CDR3 bases: TGTGCCAGCAGCCTGGACAGGCGCGAGCAGTACGTC. Translated: CASSLDRREQYV.